The 2 T cell receptor beta chains given below trace back to one sample, sequenced in a study of beta chain features in type 1 diabetes. The study, taken as a whole, reports: Moderate but significant shortening of TCRB CDR3s was recorded in all four CD4+ subsets from Type 1 diabetes patients.

No antigen has been identified for these receptors. Since all of the isolated RNA was reverse transcribed, expressed TCRB transcripts were what got sequenced. Clones were read by immunoSEQ multiplex PCR, and TCRdb kept only the in-frame ones, dropping some. The sample has under 350,000 clones, around 25% seen once. The specimen was naive CD4+ T cells from blood. The receptor source for this set is a young woman with type 1 diabetes.

This clone came up a few times. The chain combines TRBV28 with TRBJ1-2, with D possibly being TRBD1 (5 bases). The CDR3 has 13 residues. Germline CDR1 is MDHEN and CDR2 is SYDVKM. Trimming stripped 7 bases from V and 1 base from J, with 10 bases between. The CDR3 sequence: CASISTVNYGYTF. CDR3 bases: TGTGCCAGCATTTCGACAGTTAACTATGGCTACACCTTC.

This clone showed up just a few times. The chain links TRBV25-1 to TRBJ2-1; the D gene is possibly TRBD1 (5 bases). This CDR3 has 13 amino acids. Germline CDR1 is MGHDK and CDR2 is SYGVNS. The germline V and J ends were trimmed by 4 bases and 6 bases, with 10 bases remaining between them. DNA of the CDR3: TGTGCCAGCAGTGGACAGAGAGGCAATGAGCAGTTCTTC. It encodes CASSGQRGNEQFF.